This T cell receptor (beta chain) appears in the sequencing data of a study of blood T cell repertoires in COVID-19. Study context: The United States, Italy and Spain were the sources of the acute and convalescent COVID-19 samples. Nucleic acid was either cDNA or gDNA, and it came from T cells, B-cell-depleted T cells, or PBMCs.

Trimming took 5 bases from V and 3 from J; bases not matched to a gene: 4. CDR3 length: 16 residues. CDR1 is SGHTA and CDR2 is FQGTGA in the germline V gene. This clone was seen only a few times. In the authors' workflow: Nucleated cell counts were estimated from reference gene primer amplification. The table came from immunoSEQ multiplex PCR; TCRdb's copy has only in-frame clones and leaves some out. For V, J and clone size, that table is used; D and trimming come from the DNA. This table has 300,000 to 400,000 clones, 70% to 90% appearing once. Seattle-derived patients entered the study during active infection and were followed longitudinally.

The sample taken for sequencing was peripheral blood. The source of this sequence is a woman aged 60-75 years with COVID-19, enrolled during active disease. This chain links TRBV7-3 with TRBJ2-3; 14 bases map to TRBD2. CDR3 nucleotide sequence: TGTGCCAGCAGCCAAAGACTAGCGGGGGGGACAGATACGCAGTATTTT. Protein product: CASSQRLAGGTDTQYF.